These T cell receptor beta chains were read from a single sample in a study of blood T cell repertoires in COVID-19. The assay was immunoSEQ multiplex PCR, and TCRdb's table has in-frame clones only and misses some. The table lists some 270,000 clones, roughly nine tenths of them singletons, with 4% to 5% in the top ten. The specimen sequenced was peripheral blood. The receptor set was obtained from a woman aged 40-49 years who had recovered from COVID-19. CDR3s include the opening cysteine and the closing phenylalanine or tryptophan. A clone size is listed for some rows: how often the clone was seen (once, few, many), or a class if it is expanded.

CDR3 protein	V gene	J gene	clone size	CDR3 length
CASSLVGGETQYF	TRBV5-6	TRBJ2-5	NA	13
CASSARGRNQETQYF	TRBV13	TRBJ2-5	NA	15
CASSLEGPGYGYTF	TRBV5-5	TRBJ1-2	NA	14
CASSLRTSGGRLFNEQFF	TRBV7-6	TRBJ2-1	NA	18
CASSQGRGETQYF	TRBV2	TRBJ2-5	NA	13
CAWENGQLSSPLHF	TRBV30	TRBJ1-6	NA	14
CATSDRGNTEAFF	TRBV24-1	TRBJ1-1	NA	13
CASSPTTGVTDTQYF	TRBV9	TRBJ2-3	once	15
CASSLGHRGVPNEQFF	TRBV7-9	TRBJ2-1	NA	16
CASSRTLDRVLF	TRBV28	TRBJ1-4	NA	12
CASRPDINYGYTF	TRBV5-4	TRBJ1-2	NA	13
CASSSVLGPYNEQFF	TRBV7-2	TRBJ2-1	NA	15
CASSSGQPNEKLFF	TRBV11-2	TRBJ1-4	NA	14
CASSRQLAEETQYF	TRBV7-9	TRBJ2-5	NA	14
CASSSGQGATAFF	TRBV5-1	TRBJ1-1	NA	13
CASSSRPNTEAFF	TRBV7-2	TRBJ1-1	NA	13
CASSIRRGTEAFF	TRBV19	TRBJ1-1	NA	13
CSVEMVGQLDFNEQFF	TRBV29-1	TRBJ2-1	NA	16
CASSYSFTSGDYEQYF	TRBV6-2/TRBV6-3	TRBJ2-7	NA	16
CASSRRGGHQPQHF	TRBV5-5	TRBJ1-5	NA	14
CASSPGLPGDTQYF	TRBV6-4	TRBJ2-3	once	14
CASSAGTGGAYGYTF	TRBV3-1/TRBV3-2	TRBJ1-2	NA	15